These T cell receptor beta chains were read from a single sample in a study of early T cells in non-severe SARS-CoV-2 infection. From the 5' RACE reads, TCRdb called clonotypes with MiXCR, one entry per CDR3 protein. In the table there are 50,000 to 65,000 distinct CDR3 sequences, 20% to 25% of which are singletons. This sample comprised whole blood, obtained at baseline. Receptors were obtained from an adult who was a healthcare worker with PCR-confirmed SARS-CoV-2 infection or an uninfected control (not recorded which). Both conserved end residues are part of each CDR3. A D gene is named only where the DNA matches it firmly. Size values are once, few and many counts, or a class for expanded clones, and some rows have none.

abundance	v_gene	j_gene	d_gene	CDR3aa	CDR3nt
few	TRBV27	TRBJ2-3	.	CASTDRRKYTDTQYF	TGTGCCAGCACCGACAGGAGGAAGTACACAGATACGCAGTATTTT
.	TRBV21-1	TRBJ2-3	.	CAIPDPADTQYF	TGTGCCATCCCGGACCCAGCAGATACGCAGTATTTT
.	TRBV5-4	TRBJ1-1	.	CASSLPGKQDTEAFF	TGTGCCAGCAGCTTGCCAGGGAAACAGGACACTGAAGCTTTCTTT
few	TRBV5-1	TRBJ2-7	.	CASSALPGGDEQYF	TGCGCCAGCAGCGCCCTACCAGGAGGGGATGAGCAGTACTTC
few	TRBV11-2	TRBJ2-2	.	CASSSVRGPTGELFF	TGTGCCAGCAGCTCAGTCAGGGGTCCCACCGGGGAGCTGTTTTTT
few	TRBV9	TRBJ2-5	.	CASSVGWGETQYF	TGTGCCAGCAGCGTAGGCTGGGGAGAGACCCAGTACTTC
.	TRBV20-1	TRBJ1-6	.	CSARGINSPLHF	TGCAGTGCGAGGGGTATTAATTCACCCCTCCACTTT
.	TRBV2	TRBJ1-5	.	CASSELGVRGNQPQHF	TGTGCCAGCAGTGAACTAGGGGTGCGAGGTAATCAGCCCCAGCATTTT
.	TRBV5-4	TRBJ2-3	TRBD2	CASSSGTSGGTSTDTQYF	TGTGCCAGCAGCAGCGGGACTAGCGGGGGGACAAGCACAGATACGCAGTATTTT
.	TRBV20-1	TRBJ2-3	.	CSAKPLPSTDTQYF	TGCAGTGCTAAACCCCTCCCTAGCACAGATACGCAGTATTTT
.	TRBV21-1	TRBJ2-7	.	CASRKSGYSSYEQYF	TGTGCCAGCAGAAAAAGCGGTTACAGTTCCTACGAGCAGTACTTC
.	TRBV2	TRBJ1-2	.	CASGIGLGGYTF	TGTGCCAGCGGTATAGGACTAGGTGGCTACACCTTC
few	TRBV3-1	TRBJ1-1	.	CASSQPQGNTEAFF	TGTGCCAGCAGCCAACCCCAAGGGAACACTGAAGCTTTCTTT
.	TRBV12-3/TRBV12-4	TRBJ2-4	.	CASSLQGESIQYF	TGTGCCAGCAGTTTACAGGGAGAATCCATTCAGTACTTC
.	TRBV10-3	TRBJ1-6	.	CAISGNGGSPLHF	TGTGCCATCAGTGGTAACGGCGGTTCACCCCTCCACTTT
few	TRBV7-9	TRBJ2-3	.	CASSLRTDTQYF	TGTGCCAGCAGCTTAAGAACTGATACGCAGTATTTT
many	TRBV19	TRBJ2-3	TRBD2	CASSPGTRSTDTQYF	TGTGCCAGTAGCCCCGGGACTAGAAGCACAGATACGCAGTATTTT
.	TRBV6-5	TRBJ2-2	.	CASSYSAGELFF	TGTGCCAGCAGTTACTCGGCCGGGGAGCTGTTTTTT
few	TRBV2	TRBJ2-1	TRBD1	CASGPQGSEQFF	TGTGCCAGCGGGCCACAGGGGAGTGAGCAGTTCTTC
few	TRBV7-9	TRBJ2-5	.	CASNRPGAQETQYF	TGTGCCAGCAACCGACCGGGAGCCCAAGAGACCCAGTACTTC
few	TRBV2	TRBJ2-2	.	CASRLDSGTPNTGELFF	TGTGCCAGCAGACTAGACTCCGGGACACCGAACACCGGGGAGCTGTTTTTT
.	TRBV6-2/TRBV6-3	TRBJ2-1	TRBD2	CVIPRRGGQNEQFF	TGTGTCATCCCCAGACGGGGGGGCCAAAATGAGCAGTTCTTC